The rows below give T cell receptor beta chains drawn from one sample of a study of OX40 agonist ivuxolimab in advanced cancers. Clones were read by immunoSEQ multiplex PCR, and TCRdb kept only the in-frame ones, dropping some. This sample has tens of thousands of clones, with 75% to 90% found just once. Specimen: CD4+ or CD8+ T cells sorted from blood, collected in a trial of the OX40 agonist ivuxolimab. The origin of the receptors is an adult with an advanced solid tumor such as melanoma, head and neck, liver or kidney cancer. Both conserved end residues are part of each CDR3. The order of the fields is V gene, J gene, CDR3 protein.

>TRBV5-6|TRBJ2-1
CASSRAGGRTYNEQFF
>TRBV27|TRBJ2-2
CASSSDVRPGRGNGELFF
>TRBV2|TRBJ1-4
CASRLGEKLFF
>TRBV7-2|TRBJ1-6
CASSLNFQGPPLHF
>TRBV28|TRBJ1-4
CASSPPGASYEKLFF
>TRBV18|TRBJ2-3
CASSASQGTDTQYF
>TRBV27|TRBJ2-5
CASSATSSWEETQYF
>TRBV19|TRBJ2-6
CASNPGRISGANVLTF
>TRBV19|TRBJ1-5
CASRPTRAGLDQPQHF
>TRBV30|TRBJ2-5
CAWSSKTIQETQYF
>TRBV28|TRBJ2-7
CASSSDSSYEQYF
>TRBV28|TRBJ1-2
CASNRQGEDYGYTF
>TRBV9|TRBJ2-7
CASSRANSASYEQYF
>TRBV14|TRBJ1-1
CASSQGVYTEAFF
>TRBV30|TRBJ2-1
CAWRRGSSYNEQFF
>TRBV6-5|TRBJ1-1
CASWGGGTTEAFF
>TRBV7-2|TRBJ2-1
CASSPRTSGGAYNEQFF
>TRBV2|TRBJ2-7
CASLGHSYEQYF
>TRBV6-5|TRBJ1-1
CASSYVLDTEAFF
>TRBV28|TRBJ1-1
CASTSPRENTEAFF
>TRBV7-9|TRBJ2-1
CASRGISLVGNEQFF
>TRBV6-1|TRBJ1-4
CASSRDRAWEKLFF
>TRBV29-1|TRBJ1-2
CSANRGKDGYTF
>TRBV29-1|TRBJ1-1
CSVFGARNTEAFF
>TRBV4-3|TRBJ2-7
CASSQYTGASYEQYF
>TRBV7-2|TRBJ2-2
CASSLQGAGELFF
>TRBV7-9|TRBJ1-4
CASSLTTGGEKLFF
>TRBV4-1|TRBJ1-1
CASSQGPGAGRMPGNTEAFF
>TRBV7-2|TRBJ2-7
CASSSLGRGEQYF